These 19 T cell receptor beta chains were sequenced from one sample in a study of T cell repertoires in cytomegalovirus infection (dated by TCRdb to about 2019). Taken with the paper, the label for treatment or condition translates to: in vitro stimulation with specific CMV peptide epitopes to enrich CMV-specific T cells. These receptors' antigens are unknown. Instrument used: Illumina HiSeq 1500. TCRdb redid the processing of the public reads, applying fastp at Q25 and MiXCR, and retained in-frame beta chains. Every entry covers one CDR3 protein and lists the most common genes and DNA from its rows. For this sample there are about 330,000 distinct CDR3 sequences; roughly a third appear just once. The leading ten clones occupy around an eighth of the sample. Sequenced here: cultured PBMCs, sampled from culture after CMV antigen stimulation. Source of these receptors: a human donor in good health (CMV status not recorded). Some clones in this sample may be carry-over from other donors' samples.

This clonotype appeared many times. The chain is built from TRBV20-1 and TRBJ1-4; possible D gene TRBD1, 5 bases. The length of the CDR3 is 14 residues. CDR1 DFQATT and CDR2 SNEGSKA come from the germline V gene (reference sequence). The V end lost 6 bases, the J end lost 6 bases, and 17 bases lay between the germline ends. The CDR3 loop is CSAGPGGTDEKLFF. CDR3 sequence (DNA): TGCAGTGCCGGACCTGGGGGGACCGATGAAAAACTGTTTTTT.

The rearrangement uses TRBV7-8 and TRBJ2-2, with 12 bases that match TRBD2. The germline V gene encodes CDR1 SGHVS and CDR2 FQNEAQ. This CDR3 spans 16 amino acids. V was clipped by 5 bases and J by 7 bases; unmatched bases: 8. CDR3 protein: CASSILAGGRGGELFF. CDR3 nucleotides: TGTGCCAGCAGCATACTAGCGGGAGGTCGCGGCGGGGAGCTGTTTTTT.

The gene calls are TRBV7-8 and TRBJ2-3; D perhaps matches TRBD1 (5 bases). This CDR3 contains 17 residues. In germline, CDR1 is SGHVS, CDR2 FQNEAQ. Trimming took 0 bases from V and 1 from J, leaving 14 bases between them. In DNA form, the CDR3 reads TGTGCCAGCAGCTTAGCACCGATTAGCAGGGGCACAGATACGCAGTATTTT. It codes for CASSLAPISRGTDTQYF.

The chain recombines TRBV7-4 with TRBJ2-6; D could derive from TRBD1 or TRBD2 (5 bases each). The length of the CDR3 is 16 residues. Trimming removed 2 bases at V and 7 bases at J, with 15 bases between. Germline loops: CDR1 SGHVT, CDR2 SQSDAQ. CDR3 DNA: TGTGCCAGCAGCTTAAGGGACGGCCGGCGCGCCAACGTCCTGACTTTC. Amino acids: CASSLRDGRRANVLTF.

The V call is TRBV18, the J call TRBJ1-1; no reliable D call. The CDR3 is 14 residues long. V lost 8 bases and J lost 4, with 17 bases in between. CDR1 KGHSH and CDR2 LQKENI come from the germline V gene. CDR3 amino acids: CASRATEGSTEAFF. CDR3 nucleotides: TGTGCCAGCCGGGCAACGGAGGGTAGCACTGAAGCTTTCTTT.

This clonotype was recorded many times. This rearrangement joins TRBV7-9 to TRBJ2-4; D is unclear. The germline CDR1 and CDR2 sequences are SEHNR and FQNEAQ (reference sequence). The CDR3 covers 12 residues. Trimming cost V 3 bases and J 10 bases, with 10 bases left between them. The CDR3 loop is CASSFNSLIQYF. The CDR3, as DNA: TGTGCCAGCAGCTTTAATTCGTTGATTCAGTACTTC. The whole variable domain, remainder taken from reference TRBV7-9 and TRBJ2-4, is DTGVSQNPRHKITKRGQNVTFRCDPISEHNRLYWYRQTLGQGPEFLTYFQNEAQLEKSRLLSDRFSAERPKGSFSTLEIQRTEQGDSAMYLCASSFNSLIQYFGAGTRLSVL.

This chain joins TRBV4-3 and TRBJ2-3; TRBD2 matches at 14 bases. The CDR3 has 16 residues. V lost 3 bases to trimming and J lost 4 bases; unmatched junction nucleotides: 3. Germline V lookup: CDR1 LGHNA, CDR2 YSLEER. DNA for the CDR3: TGCGCCAGCAGCCATAAGGGACTAGCGGGAGCAGATACGCAGTATTTT. This translates into CASSHKGLAGADTQYF.

A few counts support this clonotype. The chain employs TRBV6-1 and TRBJ2-3, with 8 bases that match TRBD2. V lost 5 bases and J lost 9; bases outside the gene matches: 10. The germline V gene has CDR1 MNHNS and CDR2 SASEGT. The CDR3 runs to 14 residues. The CDR3 loop is CASSTSGLPVTQYF. CDR3 DNA: TGTGCCAGCAGTACTAGCGGACTACCGGTGACGCAGTATTTT.

The chain couples TRBV7-4 to TRBJ2-1; a possible D gene is TRBD2 (6 bases). The CDR3 loop spans 15 amino acids. Trimming pared 5 bases from V and 7 bases from J, leaving 18 bases between. CDR1 is SGHVT and CDR2 is SQSDAQ in the germline V gene. The CDR3 DNA sequence: TGTGCCAGCAGCCCAAGGCGGGATCCATGGAATGAGCAGTTCTTC. Encoded protein: CASSPRRDPWNEQFF. The whole variable domain, filled in from reference TRBV7-4 and TRBJ2-1, reads GAGVSQSPRYKVAKRGRDVALRCDSISGHVTLYWYRQTLGQGSEVLTYSQSDAQRDKSGRPSGRFSAERPERSVSTLKIQRTEQGDSAVYLCASSPRRDPWNEQFFGPGTRLTVL.

The chain joins TRBV6-2 or TRBV6-3 to TRBJ2-7, with D perhaps given as TRBD1 or TRBD2 (5 bases each). In germline, CDR1 is MNHEY, CDR2 SVGEGT. CDR3 size: 14 residues. The germline V and J ends were trimmed by 7 bases and 3 bases, with 16 bases remaining between them. The CDR3 DNA sequence: TGTGCCAGCACCACGGGACGCCGCAACTACGAGCAGTACGTC. This sequence encodes CASTTGRRNYEQYV.

The rearrangement links TRBV7-9 to TRBJ2-1, with 10 bases fitting TRBD2. The ends lost 11 bases at V and 6 bases at J; junction bases unmatched: 10. Germline V CDR1 and CDR2: SEHNR, FQNEAQ (reference sequence). The CDR3 covers 14 residues. The CDR3 protein is CAGALLAGPNEQFF. In DNA, the CDR3 is TGTGCCGGGGCTTTACTAGCGGGGCCCAATGAGCAGTTCTTC.

At least ten counts were recorded for this clonotype. The chain has TRBV12-3 or TRBV12-4 and TRBJ1-1; 7 bases agree with TRBD1. With V trimmed by 5 bases and J by 1 base, 7 bases remained unmatched. CDR3 length equals 15 residues. CDR3 in amino acids: CASSPWDSQNTEAFF. The DNA for the CDR3 is TGTGCCAGCAGTCCTTGGGACAGTCAGAACACTGAAGCTTTCTTT.

The chain combines TRBV24-1 with TRBJ1-6; possibly TRBD1 for D (6 bases). CDR1 and CDR2 (germline): KGHDR, SFDVKD. The CDR3 consists of 13 residues. V dropped 5 bases and J dropped 9 bases, with 10 bases sitting between them. The CDR3: CATSAGDGSPLHF. CDR3 bases: TGTGCCACCAGTGCAGGGGATGGTTCACCCCTCCACTTT.

This clonotype was seen a handful of times. The chain carries TRBV5-1 and TRBJ2-1; 13 bases match TRBD2. After removal of 3 bases from V and 8 bases from J, the junction contained 5 bases not matched to a gene. Germline V CDR1 and CDR2: SGHRS, YFSETQ. This CDR3 is 15 amino acids long. In DNA, the CDR3 is TGCGCCAGCAGCTACAGGACTAGCGGGAGCCATGAGCAGTTCTTC. Translating it yields CASSYRTSGSHEQFF.

This sequence joins TRBV12-5 and TRBJ2-3; D is unresolved. V was clipped by 6 bases and J by 10 bases, with 11 bases between them. The CDR3 spans 11 residues. Germline CDR1 reads LGHNT; CDR2 reads FRNRAP. The CDR3 spells CASGQLEAQYF. In DNA form, the CDR3 reads TGTGCTAGTGGCCAGCTAGAGGCGCAGTATTTT.

The chain joins TRBV4-3 to TRBJ2-3; TRBD2 is a possible D gene (6 bases). The CDR3 runs 14 residues. V lost 4 bases and J lost 6, with 14 bases in between. Germline V gene sequence: CDR1 LGHNA, CDR2 YSLEER. CDR3 coding DNA: TGCGCCAGCAGCCGCGTGACCCGGGGGGATACGCAGTATTTT. As protein: CASSRVTRGDTQYF.

J is TRBJ2-7 and V is TRBV28; TRBD2 agrees at 9 bases. V was clipped by 3 bases and J by 2 bases; unmatched bases: 11. Germline V gene data show CDR1 as MDHEN and CDR2 as SYDVKM. The CDR3 is 17 amino acids. The CDR3 region has the DNA TGTGCCAGCAGTTTTTCTAATATAGCGGGAGTTGCCTACGAGCAGTACTTC. Translation gives CASSFSNIAGVAYEQYF.

This chain links TRBV12-3 or TRBV12-4 with TRBJ1-6; 7 bases match TRBD1. The CDR3 has 13 amino acids. J was trimmed by 10 bases and V by 10 bases; bases with no gene match: 10. The CDR3 DNA reads TGTGCCATAATGACAGGGTTGGGATCACCCCTCCACTTT. Translating it yields CAIMTGLGSPLHF.

The chain employs TRBV10-3 and TRBJ2-5, with a possible D match to TRBD1 (5 bases). V lost 8 bases to trimming and J lost 4 bases, with 17 bases between them. Germline lookup yields CDR1 ENHRY and CDR2 SYGVKD. This CDR3 region has 14 residues. CDR3: CAIATSTQGETQYF. The CDR3 DNA reads TGTGCCATCGCAACCAGTACTCAGGGAGAGACCCAGTACTTC.